This T cell receptor (beta chain) was documented in a study of OX40 agonist ivuxolimab in advanced cancers. This clone was counted once. Profiling relied on immunoSEQ multiplex PCR, and the TCRdb table lists in-frame clones only, not all of them. Of roughly 100,000 clones in the sample, approximately 90% are singletons; the top ten hold 6% to 7.5%. This receptor was obtained from an adult with an advanced solid tumor such as melanoma, head and neck, liver or kidney cancer. Sequencing used CD4+ or CD8+ T cells sorted from blood, obtained in a trial of the OX40 agonist ivuxolimab.

CDR3 coding DNA: TGTGCCAGCAGGGTAGAACCAGCAACCGGGGAGCTGTTTTTT. Residues: CASRVEPATGELFF. The chain carries TRBV6-5 and TRBJ2-2, with D uncertain. The V end lost 6 bases, the J end lost 5 bases, and 13 bases lay between the germline ends. CDR1 and CDR2 from the germline V gene are MNHEY and SVGAGI. The CDR3 sequence is 14 residues long.